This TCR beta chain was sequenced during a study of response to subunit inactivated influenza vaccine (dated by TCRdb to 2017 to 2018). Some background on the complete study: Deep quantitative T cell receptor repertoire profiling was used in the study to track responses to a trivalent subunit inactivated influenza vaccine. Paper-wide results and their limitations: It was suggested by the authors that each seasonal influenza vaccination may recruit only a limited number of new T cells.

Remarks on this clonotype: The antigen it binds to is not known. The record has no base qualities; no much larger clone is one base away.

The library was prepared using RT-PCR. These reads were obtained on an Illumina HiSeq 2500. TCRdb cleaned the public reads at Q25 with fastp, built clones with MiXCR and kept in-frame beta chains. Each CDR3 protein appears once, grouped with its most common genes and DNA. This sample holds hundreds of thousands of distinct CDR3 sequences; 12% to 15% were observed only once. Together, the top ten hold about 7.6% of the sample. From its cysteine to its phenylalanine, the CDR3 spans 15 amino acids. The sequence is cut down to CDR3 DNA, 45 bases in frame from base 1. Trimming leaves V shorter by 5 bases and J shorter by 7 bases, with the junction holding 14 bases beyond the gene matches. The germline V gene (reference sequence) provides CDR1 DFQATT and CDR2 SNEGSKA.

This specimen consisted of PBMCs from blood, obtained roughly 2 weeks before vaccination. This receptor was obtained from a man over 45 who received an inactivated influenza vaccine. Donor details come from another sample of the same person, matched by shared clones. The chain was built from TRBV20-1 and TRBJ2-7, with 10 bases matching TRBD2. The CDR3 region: CSAPFPGLAPLEQYF. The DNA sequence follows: TGCAGTGCTCCATTTCCGGGACTAGCGCCTTTGGAGCAGTACTTC.